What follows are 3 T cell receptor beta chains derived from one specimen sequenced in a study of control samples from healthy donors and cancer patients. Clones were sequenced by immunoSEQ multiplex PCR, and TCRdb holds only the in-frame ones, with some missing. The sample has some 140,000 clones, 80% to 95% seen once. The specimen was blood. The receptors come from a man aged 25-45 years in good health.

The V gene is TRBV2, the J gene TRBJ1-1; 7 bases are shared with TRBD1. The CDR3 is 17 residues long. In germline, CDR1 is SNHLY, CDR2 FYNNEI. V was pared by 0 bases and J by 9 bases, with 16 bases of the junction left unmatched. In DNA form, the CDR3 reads TGTGCCAGCAGTGAAGCTGGTGCAGGACCAAGGGGGCTAAAAGCTTTCTTT. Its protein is CASSEAGAGPRGLKAFF.

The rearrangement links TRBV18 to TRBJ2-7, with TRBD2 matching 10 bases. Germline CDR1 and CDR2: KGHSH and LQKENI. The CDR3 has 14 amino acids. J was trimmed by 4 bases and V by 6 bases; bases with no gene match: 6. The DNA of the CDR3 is TGTGCCAGCTCCTCGGGACTAGCGAGTTACGAGCAGTACTTC. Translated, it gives CASSSGLASYEQYF.

The CDR3 coding sequence is TGCAGCGCTCAGGTGCAGGGGATTAATCAGCCCCAGCATTTT. Translation: CSAQVQGINQPQHF. This chain joins TRBV29-1 and TRBJ1-5; a weak D match, TRBD1 (6 bases). The CDR3 consists of 14 residues. Per germline, CDR1 SQVTM and CDR2 ANQGSEA. The V and J ends lost 7 bases and 4 bases respectively, with 17 bases between them.